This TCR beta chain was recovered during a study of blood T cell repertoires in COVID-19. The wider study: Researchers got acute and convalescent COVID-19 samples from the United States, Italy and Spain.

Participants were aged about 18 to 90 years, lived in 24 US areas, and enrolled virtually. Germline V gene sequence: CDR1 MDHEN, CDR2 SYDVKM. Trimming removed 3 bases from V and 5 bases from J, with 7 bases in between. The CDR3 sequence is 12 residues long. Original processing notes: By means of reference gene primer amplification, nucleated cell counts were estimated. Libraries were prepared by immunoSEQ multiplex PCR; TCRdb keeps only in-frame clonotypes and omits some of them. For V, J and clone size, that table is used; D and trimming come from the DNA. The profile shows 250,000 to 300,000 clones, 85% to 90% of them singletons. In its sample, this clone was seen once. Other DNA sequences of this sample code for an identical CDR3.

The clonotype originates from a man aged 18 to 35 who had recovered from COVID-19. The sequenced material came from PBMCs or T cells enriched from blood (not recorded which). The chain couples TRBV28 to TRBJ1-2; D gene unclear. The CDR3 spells CASSLGGYGYTF. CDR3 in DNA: TGTGCCAGCAGTTTGGGAGGTTATGGCTACACCTTC.